This TCR beta chain was captured in a study of T cell repertoires in ileal Crohn's disease. About the study: Thiopurines (around ten) or anti-TNF agents (approximately 20) were given postoperatively to about half. General observations from the study: Active smokers at surgery had more clonal expansions than non-smokers.

This clone was seen only once. Its cognate antigen is unknown. TCRB immunosequencing input was roughly 530 nanograms of biopsy DNA per sample. Data came from immunoSEQ multiplex PCR; TCRdb stores just in-frame clones and leaves some out. The sample comprises approximately 4,000 clones, 69% of which are singletons, and 16% rests with the top ten. CDR1 and CDR2 (germline): SNHLY, FYNNEI. CDR3 length: 12 amino acids. Patients were adults with ileal or ileocolonic Crohn's disease needing resection. Sequencing was performed on ileal tissue. The chain recombines TRBV2 with TRBJ2-5, with 11 bases matching TRBD2. The J call is doubtful: the DNA matches TRBJ2-7 better. The sequence was obtained from an adult with Crohn's disease. DNA of the CDR3: TGTGCCGGAGGGACTAGCGGCTACGAGCAGTACTTC. This encodes CAGGTSGYEQYF.